This T cell receptor beta chain was sequenced in a study of blood T cell repertoires in COVID-19. For the study at large: The samples span acute and convalescent COVID-19 from the United States, Italy and Spain.

The sample holds one count of this clone. The CDR3 spans 16 residues. V dropped 5 bases and J dropped 2; count of bases not matched to a gene: 11. Germline V lookup: CDR1 MNHEY, CDR2 SMNVEV (reference sequence). Across about two dozen US areas, participants ranged in age from 18 to 89 years. Grouping used clinical history reported by participants in a survey and questionnaire. Original processing methods: Researchers report that nucleated cell counts were estimated from reference gene primer amplification. Some clones are missing from TCRdb's copy, which holds only in-frame ones; the method was immunoSEQ multiplex PCR. D and trimming were read from the DNA, whereas the V and J calls and clone size are those reported in that table. Of about 400,000 clones listed, around 90% were seen once; the top ten hold 2% to 2.5%.

The material sequenced was PBMCs or T cells enriched from blood (not recorded which). The source is a woman aged 40 to 49 with acute COVID-19. The chain couples TRBV27 to TRBJ1-2; 7 bases agree with TRBD1. CDR3 sequence reads: CASSLNRPGGNYGYTF. The CDR3 DNA reads TGTGCCAGCAGTCTCAATCGTCCAGGGGGAAACTATGGCTACACCTTC.